This T cell receptor beta chain was observed in a study of T cells in Graves' hyperthyroidism and ophthalmopathy. Across the whole study: Any treatment followed the collection of peripheral blood at initial diagnosis. Findings and limits, study-wide: Among thyroid clonotypes expanded above 0.001, most also appeared in blood. Stable hyperthyroidism and ophthalmopathy were separated using 13 V-J signatures.

This clonotype has ten or more counts. As yet, its antigen is unknown. The V and J ends lost 6 bases and 1 base respectively, with 9 bases between them. This CDR3 is 12 amino acids long. Germline V CDR1 and CDR2: GTSNPN, SVGIG (reference sequence). Researchers amplified the TCR beta CDR3 regions from RNA transcripts. A first-round RT-PCR of the TCR CDR3 used the HTBI primer set. TCRdb reanalysed the multiplex PCR reads using MiXCR and keeps one entry per CDR3 protein. The table lists 550,000 to 700,000 distinct CDR3 sequences, 14% to 15% of them singletons. Among ophthalmopathy patients, the Clinical Activity Score reached at least 3, the NOSPECS grade reached at least 4, and duration remained under 3 months.

Sequencing input: blood. The V call is TRBV30, the J call TRBJ1-1; the D is unclear. This clonotype was sampled from a woman between 35 and 50 years old with Graves' ophthalmopathy. For the CDR3, the DNA is TGTGCCTGCGAAAGGAGGAACACTGAAGCTTTCTTT. Protein sequence: CACERRNTEAFF.